This TCR beta chain is drawn from a study of cytomegalovirus exposure and HLA in healthy donors. Overall study results and limits: Using the classifier, cytomegalovirus status was reportedly diagnosed with high specificity and sensitivity. Testing in vitro showed a few CMV-associated chains specific for CMV antigens. The study put 150 to 200 TCR beta chains on its list as cytomegalovirus-associated. Usually a TCR sequence was rare, but some public TCRs were found in many donors.

Data came from immunoSEQ multiplex PCR; TCRdb stores just in-frame clones and leaves some out. Of some 250,000 clones listed, roughly 87% are singletons. In regard to this clone: Its antigen is currently unknown.

V lost 6 bases to trimming and J lost 0 bases, with 11 bases between them. Germline CDR1 reads MNHEY; CDR2 reads SMNVEV (reference sequence). The CDR3 sequence is 14 residues long. This chain joins TRBV27 and TRBJ2-5, with D unresolved. The receptor was isolated from a woman in her 30s in good health and CMV-seronegative. Sequenced material: PBMCs. The CDR3 bases are TGTGCCAGCAGCCCCGCCATTCACCAAGAGACCCAGTACTTC. Protein sequence: CASSPAIHQETQYF.